This TCR beta chain originates from a study of CD8 T cells in ankylosing spondylitis. Study findings and constraints: Past research had described some motif variants in reactive arthritis synovial fluid and blood. CD8+ disease-linked clones were present at relatively low frequencies in blood.

The germline V gene has CDR1 DFQATT and CDR2 SNEGSKA (reference sequence). The CDR3 loop spans 14 amino acids. J lost 4 bases, V lost 3 bases, and 5 bases had no gene match. This clonotype was detected a few times. The antigen remains undetermined. TCRdb independently ran MiXCR on the 5' RACE reads; one entry per CDR3 protein. The profile shows hundreds of thousands of distinct CDR3 sequences, under 35% of them singletons. The source is a male donor with ankylosing spondylitis or in good health (not recorded which). Sequencing was done on a sample of blood, either unsorted or a sorted T cell fraction (not recorded which). V usage is TRBV20-1 and J usage is TRBJ2-2; 7 bases align to TRBD1. CDR3 loop: CSARGQFGTGELFF. The CDR3, as DNA: TGCAGTGCTAGGGGACAGTTTGGCACCGGGGAGCTGTTTTTT.